The rows below give T cell receptor beta chains drawn from one sample of a study of T cell responses to AZD1222 COVID-19 vaccine. Some clones are missing from TCRdb's copy, which holds only in-frame ones; the method was immunoSEQ multiplex PCR. The sample contains under 200,000 clones, around 90% of which appear only once. The sequencing here drew on peripheral blood, taken 28 days after the second dose of the MenACWY control vaccine. These receptors were obtained from an adult who received the MenACWY meningococcal vaccine as a control. Each CDR3 is given with its conserved first and last residue. The order of the fields is CDR3 length, V gene, clone size, D gene, J gene, CDR3 DNA, CDR3 protein. D genes are given only for firm matches. The listing skips clone size in some rows; elsewhere it reads once, few, many or a size class.

14	TRBV7-2	.	.	TRBJ2-2	TGTGCCAGCAGCTTATTTAGAGGAGGAGGGGAGCTGTTTTTT	CASSLFRGGGELFF
16	TRBV27	.	TRBD2	TRBJ2-1	TGTGCCAGCAGTAATACTGTGCGGGCTAGCGGGAATGAGCAGTTCTTC	CASSNTVRASGNEQFF
14	TRBV19	.	.	TRBJ1-2	TGTGCCAGTAGTATAGTTCGACAGCATTATGGCTACACCTTC	CASSIVRQHYGYTF
16	TRBV28	.	TRBD2	TRBJ2-7	TGTGCCAGCACGGGGATAGGACTAGCGGGCGTTTACGAGCAGTACTTC	CASTGIGLAGVYEQYF
14	TRBV30	.	.	TRBJ2-4	TGTGCCTGGAGAACCTCCGGGGGTCGAAACATTCAGTACTTC	CAWRTSGGRNIQYF
14	TRBV28	.	.	TRBJ2-7	TGTGCCAGCAGTACCCTAGCGCCAACCTACGAGCAGTACTTC	CASSTLAPTYEQYF
15	TRBV2	.	TRBD1	TRBJ1-5	TGTGCCAGCAGTGGTCAGGGGGATAGCAATCAGCCCCAGCATTTT	CASSGQGDSNQPQHF
16	TRBV19	.	TRBD1	TRBJ1-4	TGTGCCAGTAGTCCCAACAGGGGACGGACTAATGAAAAACTGTTTTTT	CASSPNRGRTNEKLFF
11	TRBV24-1	few	.	TRBJ1-1	TGTGCCACCAGGAGGGGGGACCAAGCTTTCTTT	CATRRGDQAFF
15	TRBV27	.	.	TRBJ1-5	TGTGCCAGCAGTTTAGGGGGGTTCAGCAATCAGCCCCAGCATTTT	CASSLGGFSNQPQHF
14	TRBV11-2	.	TRBD1	TRBJ2-3	TGTGCCAGCAGCGCCCGGACAGGGACAGATACGCAGTATTTT	CASSARTGTDTQYF
16	TRBV14	.	TRBD2	TRBJ2-4	TGTGCCAGCAGCCAACGGTGGACTAGCGGGAGAAACATTCAGTACTTC	CASSQRWTSGRNIQYF
13	TRBV19	.	TRBD2	TRBJ2-3	TGTGCCACCTCTAGCGGGAGGACAGATACGCAGTATTTT	CATSSGRTDTQYF
17	TRBV5-6	.	TRBD1	TRBJ1-5	TGTGCCAGCAGCTTGCAGGGGGCTAATTGGGGCAATCAGCCCCAGCATTTT	CASSLQGANWGNQPQHF
17	TRBV11-3	.	.	TRBJ1-1	TGTGCCAGCAGCTTAGTTCTATGGCGGGGGGTGCCCACTGAAGCTTTCTTT	CASSLVLWRGVPTEAFF
14	TRBV19	.	.	TRBJ1-6	TGTGCCAGTAGTATAGACCGTCTATCCTCACCCCTCCACTTT	CASSIDRLSSPLHF